This entry features one T cell receptor beta chain sequence. Its antigen is not known. The data derive from a study of T cells after yellow fever vaccination. In the study overall: Preparation used SMART-Seq v4 Ultra Low Input for the low-cell-number fractions.

A 5'RACE template-switching step, the method used to make TCR cDNA, added a universal primer site and UMIs. TCRdb re-analysed the 5' RACE reads in MiXCR, keeping a single row per CDR3 protein. The sample records 170,000 or so distinct CDR3 sequences, roughly 6.2% being singletons. Study findings and constraints: Post-booster reappearance was seen for most primary-vaccination clones (just over 95% CD4, 80% to 90% CD8).

With 2 bases removed from V and 5 bases from J, the gap between germline ends came to 22 bases. This CDR3 is built from 17 residues. Germline V gives CDR1 MNHEY, CDR2 SVGAGI. Source: CD4+ T cells sorted from PBMCs, taken on the day of the first yellow fever vaccination. V and J are TRBV6-5 and TRBJ2-7; D is undetermined. This receptor was taken from a man in his late teens or twenties who received the YFV17D yellow fever vaccine. CDR3 region: CASSYRLFGQARNEQYF. The DNA for the CDR3 is TGTGCCAGCAGTTACCGGCTTTTCGGCCAGGCCCGAAACGAGCAGTACTTC.